These T cell receptor beta chains were read from a single sample in a study of blood T cell repertoires in COVID-19. Profiling relied on immunoSEQ multiplex PCR, and the TCRdb table lists in-frame clones only, not all of them. The sample includes 62,000 or so clones, 80% to 90% of them seen just once. Sequencing was carried out using PBMCs or T cells enriched from blood (not recorded which). The source is a woman between 40 and 50 years old with acute COVID-19. The CDR3 runs from the conserved cysteine through the conserved F or W. The D gene is left open where the match is weak. Clone size is stated in some rows and not others, as once, few, many or a class when expanded.

V	D	size	J	DNA	CDR3
TRBV7-9	-	-	TRBJ2-3	TGTGCCAGCAGCAGGACAGATACAGATACGCAGTATTTT	CASSRTDTDTQYF
TRBV11-2	-	-	TRBJ1-1	TGTGCCAGCAGCTTAGGTCAGGGAAAAGCTTTCTTT	CASSLGQGKAFF
TRBV3-1/TRBV3-2	TRBD1	-	TRBJ2-1	TGTGCCAGCAGCCAAGTTCCTACCGGGACAGGGGGCCTAGACCATTACAATGAGCAGTTCTTC	CASSQVPTGTGGLDHYNEQFF
TRBV11-2	TRBD1	-	TRBJ1-4	TGTGCCAGCAGCCGGGACAGCCATGCAACTAATGAAAAACTGTTTTTT	CASSRDSHATNEKLFF
TRBV14	-	-	TRBJ2-1	TGTGCCAGCAGCCGCCCAGGGGGAGGAGGTAATGAGCAGTTCTTC	CASSRPGGGGNEQFF
TRBV18	TRBD1	-	TRBJ2-1	TGTGCCAGCTCACCAGGGGACAGGGTTTACTACAATGAGCAGTTCTTC	CASSPGDRVYYNEQFF
TRBV2	TRBD1	-	TRBJ2-2	TGTGCCAGCAGTAAAACAGGGGTCGGGGAGCTGTTTTTT	CASSKTGVGELFF
TRBV11-1	-	-	TRBJ2-1	TGTGCCAGCAGCTTAGCGCACGGGGGCTCCTACAATGAGCAGTTCTTC	CASSLAHGGSYNEQFF
TRBV29-1	TRBD1	once	TRBJ1-3	TGCAGCGCGGGACAGGGCAGAGGAAACACCATATATTTT	CSAGQGRGNTIYF
TRBV19	-	-	TRBJ1-5	TGTGCCAGTAGTATCAGTCGTAATCAGCCCCAGCATTTT	CASSISRNQPQHF
TRBV18	-	-	TRBJ1-2	TGTGCCAGCTCACCACCCACCAGGGAGGCGGGTGGCTACACCTTC	CASSPPTREAGGYTF
TRBV9	TRBD2	-	TRBJ2-3	TGTGCCAGCAGCCCAGGACTAGCGACAGATACGCAGTATTTT	CASSPGLATDTQYF
TRBV7-3	TRBD1	-	TRBJ1-2	TGTGCCAGCAGCTTAACGGCAGGGGGCCAGGGCTACACCTTC	CASSLTAGGQGYTF
TRBV7-9	-	-	TRBJ1-4	TGTGCCAGCAGCTCACACAGGGCTACTAATGAAAAACTGTTTTTT	CASSSHRATNEKLFF
TRBV5-1	TRBD2	-	TRBJ2-5	TGCGCCAGCAGCTTTGGACTAGCGGCTAGTAGAGAGACCCAGTACTTC	CASSFGLAASRETQYF
TRBV5-1	TRBD1	-	TRBJ1-4	TGCGCCAGCAGCCCTAGACAGGGGTACAATGAAAAACTGTTTTTT	CASSPRQGYNEKLFF
TRBV19	-	few	TRBJ1-2	TGTGCCAGTAGTATGGGGTACGGAGTGAAGGGGTATGGCTACACCTTC	CASSMGYGVKGYGYTF
TRBV7-2	-	-	TRBJ2-5	TGTGCCAGCAGCCGGGGGGGACAGCAAGAGACCCAGTACTTC	CASSRGGQQETQYF
TRBV19	TRBD2	-	TRBJ2-3	TGTGCCAGTAGTGCCGGGACTAGCGGGGGGGATACGCAGTATTTT	CASSAGTSGGDTQYF
TRBV6-1	TRBD1	-	TRBJ2-6	TGTGCCAGCAGTGAACGGTTCGGGACAGGACTCTCTGGGGCCAACGTCCTGACTTTC	CASSERFGTGLSGANVLTF
TRBV9	TRBD1	-	TRBJ2-7	TGTGCCAGCAGCCCCCAGGGACAGGCCTACGAGCAGTACTTC	CASSPQGQAYEQYF
TRBV27	TRBD1	once	TRBJ1-1	TGTGCCAGCAGTTTATCCCCAGGGGGCAACACTGAAGCTTTCTTT	CASSLSPGGNTEAFF
TRBV10-2	-	-	TRBJ2-7	TGCGCCAGCAGTGGCAGAACCTACGAGCAGTACTTC	CASSGRTYEQYF
TRBV28	-	few	TRBJ2-3	TGTGCCAGCAGTTTATTCCAAGGTGGCGGTACGCAGTATTTT	CASSLFQGGGTQYF
TRBV7-8	TRBD2	-	TRBJ2-3	TGTGCCAGCAGCTTAGAAGCGGGACGGCGGGAGGGGATAGATACGCAGTATTTT	CASSLEAGRREGIDTQYF
TRBV7-9	TRBD1	few	TRBJ1-1	TGTGCCAGCAGCGACGGGACAGGGGCCCCGTGGACTGAAGCTTTCTTT	CASSDGTGAPWTEAFF
TRBV18	-	once	TRBJ2-5	TGTGCCAGCTCACCACTCGCAGCGGAACAAGAGACCCAGTACTTC	CASSPLAAEQETQYF
TRBV3-1/TRBV3-2	TRBD2	-	TRBJ2-7	TGTGCCAGCAGCCAAGCCAGGACTAGCGGCTACGAGCAGTACTTC	CASSQARTSGYEQYF
TRBV28	-	-	TRBJ2-5	TGTGCCAGCACCAAACCCGGTTCCCCCTTACAAGAGACCCAGTACTTC	CASTKPGSPLQETQYF
TRBV11-2	TRBD2	-	TRBJ2-1	TGTGCCAGCAGCTTAGGTCGGGGGGGCTTCTCGTCCTACAATGAGCAGTTCTTC	CASSLGRGGFSSYNEQFF
TRBV29-1	-	-	TRBJ2-2	TGCAGCGTTGTGAACGCAGGGAGGGGGACCGGGGAGCTGTTTTTT	CSVVNAGRGTGELFF
TRBV24-1	-	-	TRBJ2-5	TGTGCCACCAGTGACCCTCGGACGCCGGGGGAGACCCAGTACTTC	CATSDPRTPGETQYF
TRBV14	TRBD2	-	TRBJ2-2	TGTGCCAGCAGCCAGGAGGGGACTATAGAGTACACCGGGGAGCTGTTTTTT	CASSQEGTIEYTGELFF
TRBV7-2	-	-	TRBJ1-4	TGTGCCAGCAGCGCGGGCGGGGGTAATGAAAAACTGTTTTTT	CASSAGGGNEKLFF
TRBV27	TRBD2	-	TRBJ2-1	TGTGCCAGCAGTTTAACACGAGACTTCCTAGCGGGAGTGAGTGAGCAGTTCTTC	CASSLTRDFLAGVSEQFF
TRBV6-5	-	-	TRBJ2-3	TGTGCCACCGAACTAGCACTTCTAGATACGCAGTATTTT	CATELALLDTQYF
TRBV4-1	TRBD1	few	TRBJ1-5	TGCGCCAGCAGCCAAGTCTCGACAGGGGGCTTTTTCGATGGCAATCAGCCCCAGCATTTT	CASSQVSTGGFFDGNQPQHF
TRBV6-1	TRBD2	once	TRBJ2-1	TGTGCCAGCAGTGAAGGGTCGGCGGGGGTAGCTGAGCAGTTCTTC	CASSEGSAGVAEQFF
TRBV5-4	TRBD1	-	TRBJ1-1	TGTGCCAGCAGCGCGCGGGACAGGGGTGAAGCTTTCTTT	CASSARDRGEAFF
TRBV24-1	-	-	TRBJ1-5	TGTGCCACCAGTGACCCTAATCAGCCCCAGCATTTT	CATSDPNQPQHF
TRBV4-2	TRBD2	-	TRBJ2-2	TGTGCCAGCAGCCAAGCCGGGACTAGCGGGGGCCCCGGCACCGGGGAGCTGTTTTTT	CASSQAGTSGGPGTGELFF
TRBV13	-	once	TRBJ1-6	TGTGCCAGCAGCCAAACAGGGCCCTCCATTTCACCCCTCCACTTT	CASSQTGPSISPLHF
TRBV10-3	TRBD1	-	TRBJ1-4	TGTGCCATCAGCGGGACAGGGGGCATAGGTGAAAAACTGTTTTTT	CAISGTGGIGEKLFF
TRBV10-2	-	-	TRBJ1-4	TGCGCCAGCCGACAGACAGAAAAACTGTTTTTT	CASRQTEKLFF
TRBV5-1	-	-	TRBJ2-5	TGCGCCAGCACCGACATAACAGGGAAAGAGACCCAGTACTTC	CASTDITGKETQYF
TRBV2	-	-	TRBJ2-3	TGTGCCAGCAGTGACCGACTAGGCACAGATACGCAGTATTTT	CASSDRLGTDTQYF
TRBV2	-	-	TRBJ1-4	TGTGCCAGCAGTCCTACGAGGGGGACTAATGAAAAACTGTTTTTT	CASSPTRGTNEKLFF
TRBV19	TRBD1	-	TRBJ1-6	TGTGCCAGTAAAGGGATGCGGCAGGGGGCGGGATCACCCCTCCACTTT	CASKGMRQGAGSPLHF
TRBV5-4	TRBD2	few	TRBJ2-3	TGTGCCAGCTGGGAGGGGCGACTCACAGATACGCAGTATTTT	CASWEGRLTDTQYF
TRBV19	-	-	TRBJ2-1	TGTGCCAGAGGAGGGACTGACTACTACAATGAGCAGTTCTTC	CARGGTDYYNEQFF
TRBV7-9	TRBD1	few	TRBJ1-5	TGTGCCAGCAGCACGGACAGGAATCAGCCCCAGCATTTT	CASSTDRNQPQHF
TRBV28	-	-	TRBJ2-6	TGTGCCAGCGGGCTCAAGAGCTCTGGGGCCAACGTCCTGACTTTC	CASGLKSSGANVLTF
TRBV6-5	TRBD1	-	TRBJ1-2	TGTGCCAGCAGGGCGATAGGGGACAGAAACTATGGCTACACCTTC	CASRAIGDRNYGYTF
TRBV11-2	-	few	TRBJ1-1	TGTGCCAGCAGCTCAAGGCGGGGCCCTATGAACACTGAAGCTTTCTTT	CASSSRRGPMNTEAFF
TRBV5-1	TRBD1	few	TRBJ1-4	TGCGCCAGCAGCCCCGAGGGGGCCAACTTTGCTGAAAAACTGTTTTTT	CASSPEGANFAEKLFF
TRBV29-1	TRBD2	-	TRBJ2-5	TGCAGCGTTGTCCCGGGAGGTTTTGAGACCCAGTACTTC	CSVVPGGFETQYF
TRBV5-1	TRBD2	once	TRBJ2-5	TGCGCCAGCAGCTTCGGACTAGCGGGAATTATAGAGACCCAGTACTTC	CASSFGLAGIIETQYF